The TCR beta chain under discussion was sequenced for a study of blood T cell repertoires in COVID-19. Study in general: Sources were T cells, B-cell-depleted T cells, or PBMCs; the material itself was cDNA or gDNA.

This clone came up once. How the authors handled the data: Estimation of nucleated cell counts was performed using reference gene primer amplification. Libraries were prepared by immunoSEQ multiplex PCR; TCRdb keeps only in-frame clonotypes and omits some of them. D and trimming come from the DNA, and the V and J calls and clone size come from that table. The repertoire holds some 80,000 clones, with approximately 79% as singletons. What was sequenced was peripheral blood. This receptor was taken from a woman of 80 years or more with active or convalescent COVID-19.

CDR3 sequence: CSVEFEGVTYNEQFF. The CDR3 nucleotides are TGCAGCGTTGAGTTTGAAGGGGTTACCTACAATGAGCAGTTCTTC. This chain connects TRBV29-1 to TRBJ2-1, with a tentative D call TRBD1 (5 bases). Germline values: CDR1 SQVTM, CDR2 ANQGSEA. V shed 3 bases and J shed 2 bases, with 14 bases lying between them. The CDR3 totals 15 residues.